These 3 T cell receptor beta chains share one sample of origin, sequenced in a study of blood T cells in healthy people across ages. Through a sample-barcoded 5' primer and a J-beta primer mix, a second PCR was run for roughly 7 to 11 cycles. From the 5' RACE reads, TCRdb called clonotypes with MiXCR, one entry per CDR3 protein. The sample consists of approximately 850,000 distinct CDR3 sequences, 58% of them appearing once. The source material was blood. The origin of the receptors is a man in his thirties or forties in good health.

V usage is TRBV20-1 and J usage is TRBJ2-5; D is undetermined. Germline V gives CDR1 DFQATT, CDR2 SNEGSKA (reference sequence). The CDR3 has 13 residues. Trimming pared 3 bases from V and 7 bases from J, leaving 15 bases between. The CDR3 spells CSARADAVGTQYF. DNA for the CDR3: TGCAGTGCTAGGGCCGATGCTGTCGGGACCCAGTACTTC.

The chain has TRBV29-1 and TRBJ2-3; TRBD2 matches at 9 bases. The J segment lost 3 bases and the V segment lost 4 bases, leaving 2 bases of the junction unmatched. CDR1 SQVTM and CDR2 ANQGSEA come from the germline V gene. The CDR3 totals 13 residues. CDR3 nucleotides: TGCAGCGTTGGCGGGGGGGCAACAGATACGCAGTATTTT. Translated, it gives CSVGGGATDTQYF.

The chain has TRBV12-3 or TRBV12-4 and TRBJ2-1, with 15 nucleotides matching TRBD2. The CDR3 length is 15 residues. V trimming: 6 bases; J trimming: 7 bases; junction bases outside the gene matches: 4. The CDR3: CASRQGLAGGNEQFF. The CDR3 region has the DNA TGTGCCAGCAGGCAAGGACTAGCGGGAGGGAATGAGCAGTTCTTC.